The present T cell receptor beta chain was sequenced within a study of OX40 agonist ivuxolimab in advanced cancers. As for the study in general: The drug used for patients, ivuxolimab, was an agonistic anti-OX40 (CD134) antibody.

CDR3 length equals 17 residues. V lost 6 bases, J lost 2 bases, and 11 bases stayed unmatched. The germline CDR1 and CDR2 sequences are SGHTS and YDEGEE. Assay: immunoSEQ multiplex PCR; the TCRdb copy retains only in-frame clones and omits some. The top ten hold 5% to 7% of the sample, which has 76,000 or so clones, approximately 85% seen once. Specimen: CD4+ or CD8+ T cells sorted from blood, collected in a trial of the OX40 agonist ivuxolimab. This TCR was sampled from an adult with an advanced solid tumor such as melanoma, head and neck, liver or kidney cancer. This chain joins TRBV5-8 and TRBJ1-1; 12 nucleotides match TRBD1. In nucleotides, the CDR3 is TGTGCCAGCAACAGGGACAGGGGGCATGTCGGAAACACTGAAGCTTTCTTT. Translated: CASNRDRGHVGNTEAFF.